The 10 T cell receptor beta chains below come from one sample, sequenced in a study of blood T cell repertoires in COVID-19. Here immunoSEQ multiplex PCR was the method, and the copy in TCRdb shows in-frame clones only, minus some. The repertoire consists of 200,000 to 300,000 clones, with 80% to 95% occurring once and the leading ten covering about 0.8%. Material: peripheral blood. All receptors derive from a young man with COVID-19, enrolled during active disease.

This clone was seen once. The same CDR3 arises from other DNA sequences in this sample as well. This sequence joins TRBV5-6 and TRBJ1-2; D perhaps matches TRBD1 (5 bases). Germline CDR1 and CDR2: SGHDT and YYEEEE. The V gene lost 4 bases and the J gene lost 3 bases, with 7 bases spanning the gap. The CDR3 loop spans 12 amino acids. The CDR3 DNA follows: TGTGCCAGCAGCCCGGGGGACTATGGCTACACCTTC. This sequence encodes CASSPGDYGYTF.

This chain links TRBV5-6 with TRBJ2-7; D remains unclear. V was clipped by 4 bases and J by 5 bases, with 10 bases between them. The germline V gene has CDR1 SGHDT and CDR2 YYEEEE. CDR3 length: 12 amino acids. DNA for the CDR3: TGTGCCAGCAGCATGCAGGCACACGAGCAGTACTTC. This encodes CASSMQAHEQYF.

This chain joins TRBV2 and TRBJ1-4, with 8 bases identical to TRBD1. There are 13 residues in the CDR3. Trimming took 6 bases from V and 7 from J; bases not matched to a gene: 4. Germline V gene sequence: CDR1 SNHLY, CDR2 FYNNEI. CDR3 region: CASRPGQGEKLFF. Written as DNA, the CDR3 is TGTGCCAGCAGACCCGGACAGGGTGAAAAACTGTTTTTT.

This clone was seen once. This rearrangement joins TRBV6-5 to TRBJ1-2, with 9 bases that match TRBD1. Germline loops: CDR1 MNHEY, CDR2 SVGAGI. This CDR3 contains 14 residues. The trim removed 6 bases at V and 7 bases at J, leaving 9 bases unmatched. CDR3 sequence reads: CASSRLTGGGGYTF. In nucleotides, the CDR3 is TGTGCCAGCAGCCGTCTTACAGGGGGCGGTGGCTACACCTTC.

This clone was observed a few times. This chain joins TRBV6-5 and TRBJ1-2; D might be TRBD1 (6 bases). CDR1 is MNHEY, CDR2 SVGAGI, per germline. The V and J ends lost 6 bases and 7 bases respectively, with 12 bases between them. The CDR3 runs 12 residues. The DNA of the CDR3 is TGTGCCAGCAGGGTCAGGGGCTCTGGCTACACCTTC. Encoded protein: CASRVRGSGYTF.

V and J are TRBV7-3 and TRBJ2-1, with TRBD1 matching 10 bases. Germline assignment: CDR1 SGHTA and CDR2 FQGTGA. There are 17 residues in the CDR3. V shed 1 base, J shed 2 bases, and the junction held 5 bases outside the gene matches. The CDR3 reads CASSLNGGTGAYNEQFF. CDR3 nucleotides: TGTGCCAGCAGCTTAAACGGTGGGACAGGGGCCTACAATGAGCAGTTCTTC.

The V gene is TRBV10-3, the J gene TRBJ1-6; 8 nucleotides agree with TRBD1. Germline V gives CDR1 ENHRY, CDR2 SYGVKD. CDR3 length: 12 residues. V lost 10 bases, J lost 7 bases, and 3 bases stayed unmatched. The CDR3 DNA sequence: TGTGCCACCGGGACAGGAAATTCACCCCTCCACTTT. Protein sequence: CATGTGNSPLHF.

V and J are TRBV2 and TRBJ1-5; D gene unclear. Trimming shortened V by 2 bases and J by 7 bases, and 6 bases separated the two germline ends. CDR3 length equals 12 residues. Germline V gives CDR1 SNHLY, CDR2 FYNNEI. CDR3 DNA sequence: TGTGCCAGCAGTGAACCCGCGCAGCCCCAGCATTTT. It specifies CASSEPAQPQHF. The entire variable domain, with the rest obtained from reference TRBV2 and TRBJ1-5, is as follows: EPEVTQTPSHQVTQMGQEVILRCVPISNHLYFYWYRQILGQKVEFLVSFYNNEISEKSEIFDDQFSVERPDGSNFTLKIRSTKLEDSAMYFCASSEPAQPQHFGDGTRLSIL.

The genes are TRBV7-2 and TRBJ1-5; D gene unclear. The V end was cut by 2 bases, the J end by 4 bases, with 9 bases between. CDR1 is SGHTA, CDR2 FQGNSA, per germline. This CDR3 comprises 14 residues. For the CDR3, the DNA is TGTGCCAGCAGCTTATATTCCGGGAATCAGCCCCAGCATTTT. It is translated as CASSLYSGNQPQHF.

V gene TRBV4-1 combines with J gene TRBJ1-4; D unresolved. The CDR3 covers 14 residues. Germline lookup yields CDR1 MGHRA and CDR2 YSYEKL. V dropped 10 bases and J dropped 8 bases, with 20 bases sitting between them. CDR3 amino acids: CATRLSTRGEKLFF. As DNA, the CDR3 is TGCGCCACCCGTCTGAGCACGAGAGGGGAAAAACTGTTTTTT.